This note documents a single TCR beta chain sequence. In the authors' workflow: Amplifying reference gene primers gave estimates of nucleated cell counts. Produced via immunoSEQ multiplex PCR; TCRdb's table is partial and in-frame only. That table supplies the V and J calls and clone size; D and trimming were determined from the DNA. The repertoire has over 150,000 clones, 70% to 85% of them found once; the top ten carry under 15%. The data stem from a study of blood T cell repertoires in COVID-19. For the study at large: Some COVID-19 samples were acute and others convalescent; all came from the United States, Italy and Spain. PBMCs, B-cell-depleted T cells, or T cells provided the cDNA or gDNA that made up the material.

The germline gives CDR1 LNHNV, CDR2 YYDKDF (reference sequence). Trimming pared 0 bases from V and 0 bases from J, leaving 9 bases between. CDR3 length equals 16 residues. Sample: peripheral blood. This TCR was sampled from a human donor in a cohort sampled during active COVID-19. The chain joins TRBV15 to TRBJ1-3; no firm D call. CDR3 protein: CATSRDGSRSGNTIYF. In nucleotides, the CDR3 is TGTGCCACCAGCAGAGACGGTAGCCGCTCTGGAAACACCATATATTTT.